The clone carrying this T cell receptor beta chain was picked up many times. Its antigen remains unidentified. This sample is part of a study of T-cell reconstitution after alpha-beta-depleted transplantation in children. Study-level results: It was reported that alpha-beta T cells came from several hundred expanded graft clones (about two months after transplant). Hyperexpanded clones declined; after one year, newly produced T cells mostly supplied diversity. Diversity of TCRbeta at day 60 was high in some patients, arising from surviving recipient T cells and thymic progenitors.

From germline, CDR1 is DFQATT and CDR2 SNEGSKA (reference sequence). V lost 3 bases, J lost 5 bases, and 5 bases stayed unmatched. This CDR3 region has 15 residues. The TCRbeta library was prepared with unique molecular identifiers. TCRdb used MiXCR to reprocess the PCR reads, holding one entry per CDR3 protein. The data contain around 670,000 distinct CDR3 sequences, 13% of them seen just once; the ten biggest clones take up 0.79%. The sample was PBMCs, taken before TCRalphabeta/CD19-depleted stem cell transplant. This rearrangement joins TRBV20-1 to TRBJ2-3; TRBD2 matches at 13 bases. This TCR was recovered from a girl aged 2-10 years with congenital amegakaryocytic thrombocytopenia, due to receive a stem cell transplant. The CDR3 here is CSARGTSGTGDTQYF. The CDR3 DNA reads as TGCAGTGCTAGGGGGACTAGCGGGACGGGAGATACGCAGTATTTT.